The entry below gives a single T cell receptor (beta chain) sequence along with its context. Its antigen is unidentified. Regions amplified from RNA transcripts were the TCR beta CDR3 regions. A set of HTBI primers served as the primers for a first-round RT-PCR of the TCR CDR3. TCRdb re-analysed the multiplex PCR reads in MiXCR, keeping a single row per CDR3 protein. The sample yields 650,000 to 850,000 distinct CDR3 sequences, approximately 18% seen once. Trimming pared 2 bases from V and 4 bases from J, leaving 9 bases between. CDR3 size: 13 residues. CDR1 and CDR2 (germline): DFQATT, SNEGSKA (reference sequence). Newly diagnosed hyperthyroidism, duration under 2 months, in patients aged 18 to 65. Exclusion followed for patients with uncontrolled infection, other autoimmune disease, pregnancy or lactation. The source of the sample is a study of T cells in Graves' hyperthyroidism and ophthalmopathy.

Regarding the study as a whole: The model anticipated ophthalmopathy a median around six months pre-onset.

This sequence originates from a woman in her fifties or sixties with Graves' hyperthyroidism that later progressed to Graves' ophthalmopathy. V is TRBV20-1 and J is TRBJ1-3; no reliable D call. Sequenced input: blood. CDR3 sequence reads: CSARRSNGNTIYF. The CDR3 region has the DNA TGCAGTGCTAGAAGGTCGAACGGAAACACCATATATTTT.